This T cell receptor beta chain is drawn from a study of T-cell memory formation after mild COVID-19. General study results and limits: Memory from before infection featured some responding clones, which suggests cross-reactive memory joined.

MiXCR, run by TCRdb on the 5' RACE reads, gives a single entry per CDR3 protein. The sample lists around 27,000 distinct CDR3 sequences; less than 7.5% were seen once. This clonotype was found many times. Its antigen is not identified. The sequence was obtained from an adult woman who had mild COVID-19 (a few samples of this study predate the infection). Cell type and time point are not known. Sequencing was done on a sample of PBMCs or a T cell subset sorted from them (not recorded which).

The CDR3 spells CASRGYNQETQYF. The CDR3 DNA sequence: TGTGCCAGCAGAGGGTATAACCAAGAGACCCAGTACTTC. The genes are TRBV2 and TRBJ2-5; D is unresolved. Germline V gene sequence: CDR1 SNHLY, CDR2 FYNNEI. The CDR3 covers 13 residues. V dropped 6 bases and J dropped 0 bases, with 8 bases sitting between them.